This TCR beta chain was captured by sequencing in a study of T-cell reconstitution after alpha-beta-depleted transplantation in children. This CDR3 is built from 15 residues. V gave up 1 base and J gave up 2 bases, with 9 bases separating them. CDR1 is SGHAT and CDR2 is FQNNGV in the germline V gene. Using unique molecular identifiers, the investigators prepared the TCRbeta library. TCRdb analysed the PCR reads with MiXCR anew, one entry per CDR3 protein. The table records about 500,000 distinct CDR3 sequences, around 10% of them present only once. The receptor's source is a female patient aged 2-9 years who had a stem cell transplant for aplastic anemia, so the T cells may come from the graft donor. The material was PBMCs, mostly from graft donor cells, obtained 180 days after TCRalphabeta/CD19-depleted stem cell transplant. The V call is TRBV11-2, the J call TRBJ2-1; D not certain. CDR3 protein: CASSLATTTYNEQFF. CDR3 DNA sequence: TGTGCCAGCAGCTTAGCCACTACCACCTACAATGAGCAGTTCTTC.